This TCR beta chain was documented in a study of T cell responses to AZD1222 COVID-19 vaccine. General study results and limits: Vaccine-associated CD4 TCRs spanned spike, dominant at 160-218 and 743-854.

Second doses at about 4 or about 12 weeks were pooled. Details on this clone: Antigen: not known.

The method was immunoSEQ multiplex PCR; TCRdb's version includes in-frame clones alone and lacks a portion of them. The sample has more than 85,000 clones, 85% to 90% seen once; the top ten hold more than 40%. The CDR3 consists of 12 residues. The V gene is TRBV21-1, the J gene TRBJ2-5; the DNA was not used to check the table's D call, TRBD1. TRBV21-1 has pseudogene status. This clonotype was sampled from an adult who received the AZD1222 COVID-19 vaccine. The source material was peripheral blood, sampled 28 days after the second AZD1222 dose. CDR3 coding DNA: TGTGCCAGCAGCAACATCAATCAGACCCAGTACTTC. Its translation: CASSNINQTQYF.